The rows below give T cell receptor beta chains drawn from one sample of a study of identical twins. One entry per CDR3 protein, called by TCRdb with MiXCR from the 5' RACE reads. Of roughly 260,000 distinct CDR3 sequences detected, 11% to 15% appear once; the ten largest clones hold around 9.5%. Sequenced: memory (CD45RO+) T cells sorted from blood. These receptors all stem from a woman aged 18-30 years in good health. Each CDR3 is given with its conserved first and last residue. Fields, in order: D gene, J gene, clone size, CDR3 length, V gene, CDR3 DNA, CDR3 protein. The D gene is left open where the match is weak. Clone size is given for some rows only: seen once, a few or many times, or a class if the clone is expanded.

D: .
J: TRBJ1-1
size: .
length: 16
V: TRBV5-1
DNA: TGCGCCAGCAGCTTGGGACGGGGAAGGACTAACACTGAAGCTTTCTTT
CDR3: CASSLGRGRTNTEAFF

D: .
J: TRBJ2-3
size: .
length: 14
V: TRBV27
DNA: TGTGCCAGCAGCCGGGACTGGGGCAGGGATACGCAGTATTTT
CDR3: CASSRDWGRDTQYF

D: TRBD1
J: TRBJ2-1
size: .
length: 20
V: TRBV11-2
DNA: TGTGCCAGCAGCTTAAGGGCAGGGGGACAACTTCCAACAACCTACAATGAGCAGTTCTTC
CDR3: CASSLRAGGQLPTTYNEQFF

D: TRBD2
J: TRBJ2-7
size: few
length: 14
V: TRBV3-1
DNA: TGTGCCAGCAGCCACGGGAGGACCTCCTACGAGCAGTACTTC
CDR3: CASSHGRTSYEQYF

D: .
J: TRBJ1-5
size: few
length: 13
V: TRBV20-1
DNA: TGCAGTGCTGGGGGGGGGAGCAATCAGCCCCAGCATTTT
CDR3: CSAGGGSNQPQHF

D: TRBD2
J: TRBJ2-5
size: .
length: 15
V: TRBV6-1
DNA: TGTGCCAGCAACCTAGCGGGAGGCGGGCAGGAGACCCAGTACTTC
CDR3: CASNLAGGGQETQYF

D: .
J: TRBJ1-1
size: .
length: 13
V: TRBV5-6
DNA: TGTGCCATGGGCACCGGCCACAACACTGAAGCTTTCTTT
CDR3: CAMGTGHNTEAFF

D: TRBD2
J: TRBJ2-7
size: .
length: 15
V: TRBV6-5
DNA: TGTGCCAGCAGTTCAGGGAGACTAGCGGGAGTCGAGCAGTACTTC
CDR3: CASSSGRLAGVEQYF

D: .
J: TRBJ1-5
size: .
length: 15
V: TRBV12-5
DNA: TGTGCTAGTGGCTTGGTGGCCCAGGGGAATCAGCCCCAGCATTTT
CDR3: CASGLVAQGNQPQHF

D: TRBD1
J: TRBJ2-7
size: many
length: 14
V: TRBV18
DNA: TGTGCCAGCTCACCACAGGGACAGGGCTACGAGCAGTACTTC
CDR3: CASSPQGQGYEQYF

D: .
J: TRBJ1-2
size: few
length: 13
V: TRBV10-3
DNA: TGTGCCATCAGTGCAGGGGTAAACTATGGCTACACCTTC
CDR3: CAISAGVNYGYTF

D: TRBD2
J: TRBJ2-1
size: .
length: 15
V: TRBV20-1
DNA: TGCAGTGCCAATAGCGGGAGGACGGTCCGGGATGAGCAGTTCTTC
CDR3: CSANSGRTVRDEQFF

D: .
J: TRBJ2-6
size: few
length: 16
V: TRBV5-1
DNA: TGCGCCAGCAGCTCGGAGCATATCGCTGGGGCCAACGTCCTGACTTTC
CDR3: CASSSEHIAGANVLTF

D: .
J: TRBJ2-1
size: many
length: 14
V: TRBV19
DNA: TGTGCCACCATAGACGATCCCCAAGCCAATGAGCAGTTCTTC
CDR3: CATIDDPQANEQFF

D: TRBD1
J: TRBJ1-1
size: few
length: 13
V: TRBV5-1
DNA: TGCGCCAGCACGACAGGGTCGAGCACTGAAGCTTTCTTT
CDR3: CASTTGSSTEAFF

D: .
J: TRBJ2-5
size: few
length: 13
V: TRBV7-8
DNA: TGTGCCAGCAGACGCGACAGGCAAGAGACCCAGTACTTC
CDR3: CASRRDRQETQYF

D: .
J: TRBJ1-3
size: .
length: 13
V: TRBV5-1
DNA: TGCGCCAGCAAGGAGAGCTCTGGAAACACCATATATTTT
CDR3: CASKESSGNTIYF

D: .
J: TRBJ2-1
size: many
length: 13
V: TRBV5-1
DNA: TGCGCCAGCAGATTGGACTACTACAATGAGCAGTTCTTC
CDR3: CASRLDYYNEQFF

D: .
J: TRBJ2-2
size: few
length: 15
V: TRBV12-3/TRBV12-4
DNA: TGTGCCAGCAGTCGATACAGGGTTGAAACCGGGGAGCTGTTTTTT
CDR3: CASSRYRVETGELFF

D: .
J: TRBJ2-1
size: few
length: 14
V: TRBV6-5
DNA: TGTGCCAGCAGTTACGGAGAAGGATACAATGAGCAGTTCTTC
CDR3: CASSYGEGYNEQFF

D: .
J: TRBJ1-1
size: few
length: 13
V: TRBV29-1
DNA: TGCAGCGTTGAAGAGCTGGGGGACGCTGAAGCTTTCTTT
CDR3: CSVEELGDAEAFF

D: TRBD1
J: TRBJ2-2
size: .
length: 16
V: TRBV15
DNA: TGTGCCACCAGCAGAGACCGGGACAGGGCGACCGGGGAGCTGTTTTTT
CDR3: CATSRDRDRATGELFF

D: .
J: TRBJ2-5
size: .
length: 14
V: TRBV11-3
DNA: TGTGCCAGCAGCTCTCGAGGGAGAGAGGAGACCCAGTACTTC
CDR3: CASSSRGREETQYF

D: .
J: TRBJ2-7
size: many
length: 14
V: TRBV7-2
DNA: TGTGCCAGCAGCCCCCGGGACTTTCCCTACGAGCAGTACTTC
CDR3: CASSPRDFPYEQYF

D: .
J: TRBJ1-5
size: few
length: 14
V: TRBV7-9
DNA: TGTGCCAGCAGCCAAGGCCATAGCAATCAGCCCCAGCATTTT
CDR3: CASSQGHSNQPQHF

D: TRBD1
J: TRBJ2-3
size: few
length: 13
V: TRBV29-1
DNA: TGCAGCGTTGCTGGGACAGCCTCAGATACGCAGTATTTT
CDR3: CSVAGTASDTQYF

D: .
J: TRBJ2-5
size: few
length: 15
V: TRBV5-1
DNA: TGCGCCAGCAGCACCGCTTCCAGACCAGAAGAGACCCAGTACTTC
CDR3: CASSTASRPEETQYF

D: TRBD2
J: TRBJ2-3
size: .
length: 15
V: TRBV29-1
DNA: TGCAGCGTTGTGGTAGCGGGAGGAATCACAGATACGCAGTATTTT
CDR3: CSVVVAGGITDTQYF

D: .
J: TRBJ2-3
size: .
length: 14
V: TRBV20-1
DNA: TGCAGTGCCCTCGGACTCATCGGCACAGATACGCAGTATTTT
CDR3: CSALGLIGTDTQYF

D: TRBD2
J: TRBJ2-1
size: .
length: 16
V: TRBV7-8
DNA: TGTGCCAGCAGCCCCCGGGAGCGGGGTACCTACAATGAGCAGTTCTTC
CDR3: CASSPRERGTYNEQFF

D: TRBD2
J: TRBJ2-1
size: .
length: 17
V: TRBV7-9
DNA: TGTGCCAGCAGCTTGGTCTTGACTAGCGGTACTCGCAATGAGCAGTTCTTC
CDR3: CASSLVLTSGTRNEQFF